This T cell receptor (beta chain) was observed in a study of neurological immune-mediated disorders. Study information: In a group of roughly 34 multiple sclerosis patients, roughly 30 had the relapsing-remitting type and 3 had the secondary progressive type.

This clonotype showed up many times. The CDR3 extends over 15 amino acids. Trimming took 6 bases from V and 5 from J; bases not matched to a gene: 10. Germline V gene sequence: CDR1 LGHNA, CDR2 YNFKEQ. MiXCR, run by TCRdb on the 5' RACE reads, gives a single entry per CDR3 protein. The table includes 20,000 to 30,000 distinct CDR3 sequences, 2.5% detected once. Material for sequencing was PBMCs. The receptor was isolated from a woman aged 50 to 60 with multiple sclerosis. V is TRBV4-2 and J is TRBJ1-1; 9 nucleotides align to TRBD1. CDR3 in amino acids: CASSLGQGVATEAFF. The CDR3 coding sequence is TGTGCCAGCAGTCTGGGACAGGGAGTAGCGACTGAAGCTTTCTTT.